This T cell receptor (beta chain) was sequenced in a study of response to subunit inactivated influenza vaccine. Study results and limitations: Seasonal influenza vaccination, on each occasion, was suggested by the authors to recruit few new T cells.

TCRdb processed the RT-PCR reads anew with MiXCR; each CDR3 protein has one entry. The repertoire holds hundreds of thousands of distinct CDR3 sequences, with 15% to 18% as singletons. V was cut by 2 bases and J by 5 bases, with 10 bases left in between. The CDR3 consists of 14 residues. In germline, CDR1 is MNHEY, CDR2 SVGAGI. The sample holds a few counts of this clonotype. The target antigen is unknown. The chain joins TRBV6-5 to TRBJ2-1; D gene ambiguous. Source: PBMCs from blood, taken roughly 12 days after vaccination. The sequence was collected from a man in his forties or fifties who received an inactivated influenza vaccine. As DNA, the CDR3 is TGTGCCAGCAGTTACGTAGGTGGGAACAATGAGCAGTTCTTC. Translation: CASSYVGGNNEQFF.